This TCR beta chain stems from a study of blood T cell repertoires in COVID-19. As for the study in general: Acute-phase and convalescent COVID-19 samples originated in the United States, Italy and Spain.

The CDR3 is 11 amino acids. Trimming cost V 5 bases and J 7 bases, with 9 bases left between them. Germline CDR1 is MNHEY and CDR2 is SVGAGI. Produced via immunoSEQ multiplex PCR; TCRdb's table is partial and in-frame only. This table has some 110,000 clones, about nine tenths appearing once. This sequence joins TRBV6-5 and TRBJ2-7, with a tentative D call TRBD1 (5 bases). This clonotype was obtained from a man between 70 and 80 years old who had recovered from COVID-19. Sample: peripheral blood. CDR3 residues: CASSNQGEQYF. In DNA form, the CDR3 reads TGTGCCAGCAGTAACCAGGGAGAGCAGTACTTC.